This record covers a single T cell receptor beta chain. The data originate from a study of shared clonotypes between healthy human individuals. Turning to the study itself: Three plates each covered CD4 naive and memory; CD8 naive two, CD8 memory one.

V lost 8 bases, J lost 4 bases, and 15 bases lay in between. Per germline, CDR1 MNHNS and CDR2 SASEGT. CDR3 length: 14 residues. Repertoires were generated with immunoSEQ multiplex PCR, while TCRdb's copy carries only in-frame clones and drops some. The sample has around 980,000 clones; about 84% are singletons. The rearrangement uses TRBV6-1 and TRBJ1-5, with D possibly being TRBD1 (5 bases). The TCR sequence derives from a man aged 18 to 29 in good health. Some clones in this sample may be carry-over from other donors' samples. The source material was memory CD4+ T cells from PBMCs. As to subset: CD45RA-negative fraction. The CDR3 region is CASGLDSLNQPQHF. In DNA form, the CDR3 reads TGTGCCAGCGGATTAGACAGCCTTAATCAGCCCCAGCATTTT.